These T cell receptor beta chains were read from a single sample in a study of cytomegalovirus exposure and HLA in healthy donors. This table comes from immunoSEQ multiplex PCR, and its TCRdb copy is limited to in-frame clones, with some not included. This sample has 140,000 or so clones, with 85% to 90% found just once. The sequencing input was PBMCs. These receptors were obtained from a woman aged 25 to 39 in good health and CMV-seropositive. The CDR3 runs from the conserved cysteine through the conserved F or W. A D gene is named only where the DNA matches it firmly. The size entry is marked missing in some rows and otherwise reads once, few, many or a size class.

V gene,clone size,J gene,D gene,CDR3 protein,CDR3 DNA
TRBV11-2,-,TRBJ1-6,TRBD1,CASSMRTGDNSPLHF,TGTGCCAGCAGCATGCGGACAGGGGATAATTCACCCCTCCACTTT
TRBV7-9,-,TRBJ2-1,TRBD1,CASSLKGAGEQFF,TGTGCCAGCAGCTTAAAGGGGGCCGGCGAGCAGTTCTTC
TRBV28,-,TRBJ2-1,-,CASLYGVDNEQFF,TGTGCCAGCTTATATGGAGTCGACAATGAGCAGTTCTTC
TRBV11-2,-,TRBJ2-7,TRBD1,CASSPQGAEEQYF,TGTGCCAGCAGCCCCCAGGGGGCGGAGGAGCAGTACTTC
TRBV4-2,-,TRBJ2-7,TRBD1,CASSHYVGQIYEQYF,TGTGCCAGCAGCCATTATGTGGGACAGATATACGAGCAGTACTTC
TRBV27,once,TRBJ2-5,TRBD2,CASMGLAAAQETQYF,TGTGCCAGCATGGGACTAGCGGCCGCGCAAGAGACCCAGTACTTC
TRBV6-6,-,TRBJ2-4,TRBD1,CASSGTGLLGIQYF,TGTGCCAGCAGCGGGACAGGGTTATTAGGCATTCAGTACTTC
TRBV29-1,-,TRBJ2-7,TRBD1,CSGTGQGHEQYF,TGCAGCGGGACGGGACAGGGTCACGAGCAGTACTTC
TRBV7-2,-,TRBJ2-6,-,CASRQTGSGANVLTF,TGTGCCAGCAGGCAAACAGGCTCCGGGGCCAACGTCCTGACTTTC
TRBV5-1,-,TRBJ2-3,-,CASSLGSQVTDTQYF,TGCGCCAGCAGCTTGGGTAGCCAAGTCACAGATACGCAGTATTTT
TRBV5-6,once,TRBJ1-1,-,CASSFGRRAEAFF,TGTGCCAGCAGCTTCGGACGGAGGGCTGAAGCTTTCTTT
TRBV5-4,-,TRBJ1-3,TRBD1,CASSLTGGGNTIYF,TGTGCCAGCAGCTTGACAGGGGGTGGAAACACCATATATTTT
TRBV5-6,few,TRBJ2-5,-,CASSFGSPIETQYF,TGTGCCAGCAGCTTCGGGAGCCCAATAGAGACCCAGTACTTC
TRBV18,few,TRBJ2-3,-,CASSPALQGTSTDTQYF,TGTGCCAGCTCACCAGCCCTACAGGGGACTAGCACAGATACGCAGTATTTT
TRBV7-3,-,TRBJ2-1,TRBD1,CASSVGQGNNEQFF,TGTGCCAGCAGCGTCGGACAGGGCAACAATGAGCAGTTCTTC
TRBV19,-,TRBJ2-1,TRBD1,CASSWDRNNEQFF,TGTGCCAGTAGTTGGGACAGAAACAATGAGCAGTTCTTC
TRBV6-1,-,TRBJ1-5,-,CASSRDKGGNQPQHF,TGTGCCAGCAGTAGGGACAAGGGCGGCAATCAGCCCCAGCATTTT
TRBV7-5,-,TRBJ1-5,-,CVRSSGYSNQPQHF,TGTGTCAGAAGCTCGGGATATAGCAATCAGCCCCAGCATTTT
TRBV11-2,-,TRBJ2-7,-,CASSEGGSEQYF,TGTGCCAGCAGCGAGGGGGGGAGCGAGCAGTACTTC
TRBV6-1,-,TRBJ2-1,TRBD2,CASSAGGGRTYNEQFF,TGTGCCAGCAGTGCGGGGGGGGGCCGCACCTACAATGAGCAGTTCTTC
TRBV7-2,-,TRBJ2-1,TRBD1,CASSSPTGTVYNEQFF,TGTGCCAGCAGCTCCCCCACCGGGACAGTCTACAATGAGCAGTTCTTC
TRBV7-9,-,TRBJ2-7,TRBD1,CASSFGQGGEQYF,TGTGCCAGCAGCTTTGGACAGGGGGGCGAGCAGTACTTC
TRBV2,-,TRBJ2-3,-,CASTFGTGPTDTQYF,TGTGCCAGCACTTTTGGGACTGGACCCACAGATACGCAGTATTTT
TRBV7-3,-,TRBJ2-1,-,CASSSQAGTSYNEQFF,TGTGCCAGCAGCTCCCAGGCGGGAACTTCCTACAATGAGCAGTTCTTC
TRBV4-1,-,TRBJ2-3,TRBD2,CASSFGRGERADTQYF,TGCGCCAGCAGCTTTGGGAGGGGTGAAAGGGCAGATACGCAGTATTTT
TRBV6-4,-,TRBJ2-3,-,CASSSGSTDTQYF,TGTGCCAGCAGTAGCGGTAGCACAGATACGCAGTATTTT
TRBV28,once,TRBJ1-1,-,CASSPLRANTEAFF,TGTGCCAGCAGTCCCCTCAGGGCGAACACTGAAGCTTTCTTT
TRBV5-1,-,TRBJ2-1,TRBD1,CASSRGQGSFNEQFF,TGCGCCAGCAGCCGAGGACAGGGGAGCTTCAATGAGCAGTTCTTC
TRBV11-3,-,TRBJ2-7,-,CASSFGQVSSYEQYF,TGTGCCAGCAGCTTTGGGCAGGTCAGCTCCTACGAGCAGTACTTC
TRBV7-2,-,TRBJ1-2,TRBD1,CASSLEGTGGFGYTF,TGTGCCAGCAGCTTAGAAGGGACAGGGGGTTTTGGCTACACCTTC
TRBV7-9,once,TRBJ1-2,-,CASSEGNYGYTF,TGTGCCAGCAGTGAGGGCAACTATGGCTACACCTTC
TRBV27,-,TRBJ1-2,-,CASSLKSGRGNYGYTF,TGTGCCAGCAGTTTAAAGTCAGGGAGGGGAAACTATGGCTACACCTTC
TRBV18,-,TRBJ1-4,-,CASSPAGDEKLFF,TGTGCCAGCTCACCTGCAGGGGATGAAAAACTGTTTTTT
TRBV4-1,-,TRBJ2-7,-,CASSQEFSLVYEQYF,TGCGCCAGCAGCCAAGAATTTTCCCTAGTCTACGAGCAGTACTTC
TRBV29-1,-,TRBJ2-1,-,CSVASRTTYNEQFF,TGCAGCGTTGCATCGAGGACAACCTACAATGAGCAGTTCTTC
TRBV2,-,TRBJ2-1,-,CASHPLAAYNEQFF,TGTGCCAGCCACCCGTTGGCTGCCTACAATGAGCAGTTCTTC
TRBV6-1,-,TRBJ1-2,TRBD1,CASRRQGGYGYTF,TGTGCCAGCAGGAGACAGGGCGGCTATGGCTACACCTTC
TRBV19,-,TRBJ1-1,TRBD1,CASTLPGQGEAFF,TGTGCCAGTACGCTTCCGGGACAGGGTGAAGCTTTCTTT
TRBV28,-,TRBJ2-7,-,CASSQNRLGTTYEQYF,TGTGCCAGCAGTCAAAATCGACTAGGTACAACCTACGAGCAGTACTTC
TRBV7-9,-,TRBJ2-5,-,CASSSQGYQETQYF,TGTGCCAGCAGCTCCCAGGGTTACCAAGAGACCCAGTACTTC
TRBV18,-,TRBJ1-2,-,CASSPGGNYGYTF,TGTGCCAGCTCACCAGGAGGCAACTATGGCTACACCTTC
TRBV4-1,-,TRBJ2-4,-,CASRSTGITKNIQYF,TGCGCCAGCAGATCAACAGGGATCACCAAAAACATTCAGTACTTC
TRBV6-5,-,TRBJ2-2,TRBD1,CASSNRQGAGGELFF,TGTGCCAGCAGTAATAGACAGGGGGCCGGCGGGGAGCTGTTTTTT
TRBV6-5,-,TRBJ1-2,TRBD1,CASSYSSGGGYGYTF,TGTGCCAGCAGTTACTCTTCAGGGGGCGGGTATGGCTACACCTTC
TRBV28,-,TRBJ1-4,TRBD1,CASSLATGGAREKLFF,TGTGCCAGCAGTTTAGCGACAGGGGGCGCAAGGGAAAAACTGTTTTTT
TRBV27,-,TRBJ1-2,-,CASSSNRQDYGYTF,TGTGCCAGCAGTTCAAACCGACAGGACTATGGCTACACCTTC
TRBV28,-,TRBJ2-5,-,CASSLWGGETQYF,TGTGCCAGCAGTTTATGGGGCGGGGAGACCCAGTACTTC
TRBV27,-,TRBJ2-1,TRBD2,CASSFRTSGRGSYNEQFF,TGTGCCAGCAGTTTTCGGACTAGCGGGAGAGGTTCCTACAATGAGCAGTTCTTC
TRBV28,-,TRBJ2-5,TRBD2,CAALSSGEGQETQYF,TGTGCCGCCCTCTCTAGCGGAGAGGGACAAGAGACCCAGTACTTC
TRBV28,-,TRBJ2-1,-,CASSPPPGRERGNEQFF,TGTGCCAGCAGTCCCCCGCCGGGGCGAGAGAGGGGGAATGAGCAGTTCTTC
TRBV12-5,-,TRBJ1-4,TRBD1,CASGTHRGGNEKLFF,TGTGCTAGTGGTACTCACAGGGGGGGGAATGAAAAACTGTTTTTT
TRBV7-2,few,TRBJ1-2,TRBD1,CASSSNRGLGYTF,TGTGCCAGCAGCTCTAACAGGGGGCTAGGCTACACCTTC
TRBV5-1,-,TRBJ2-3,TRBD2,CASSLTAGGQGDTQYF,TGCGCCAGCAGCTTGACAGCGGGGGGGCAGGGAGATACGCAGTATTTT
TRBV28,-,TRBJ2-3,-,CASSFGTLDITDTQYF,TGTGCCAGCAGTTTCGGGACTTTGGATATCACAGATACGCAGTATTTT
TRBV28,-,TRBJ2-1,TRBD2,CASRRMVAGYNEQFF,TGTGCCAGCAGGAGGATGGTAGCGGGATACAATGAGCAGTTCTTC
TRBV28,few,TRBJ1-5,-,CASSLDSGNQPQHF,TGTGCCAGCAGCCTGGACAGCGGCAATCAGCCCCAGCATTTT
TRBV2,-,TRBJ1-1,-,CASSVLSVNTEAFF,TGTGCCAGCAGTGTCCTAAGTGTGAACACTGAAGCTTTCTTT
TRBV9,-,TRBJ2-2,-,CASSVAPSGELFF,TGTGCCAGCAGCGTAGCTCCCTCGGGGGAGCTGTTTTTT
TRBV2,-,TRBJ1-1,TRBD1,CASRGTGQNTEAFF,TGTGCCAGCAGAGGGACAGGGCAAAACACTGAAGCTTTCTTT
TRBV2,-,TRBJ1-5,TRBD1,CASSTRQGESNQPQHF,TGTGCCAGCAGTACTAGACAGGGTGAGAGCAATCAGCCCCAGCATTTT